This T cell receptor (beta chain) originates from a study of blood T cells in healthy people across ages. The second PCR ran about 7 to 12 cycles with a sample-barcoded 5' primer and J-beta primers. TCRdb passed the 5' RACE reads through MiXCR, listing each CDR3 protein once. Found here are 1.5 million to 2 million distinct CDR3 sequences, about 30% of them singletons; the top ten hold 7.7%. Per germline, CDR1 SGHTA and CDR2 FQGTGA. The CDR3 runs to 16 residues. J was trimmed by 3 bases and V by 2 bases; bases with no gene match: 6. This TCR came from a woman aged 30 to 39 in good health. The chain links TRBV7-3 to TRBJ2-3, with TRBD1 matching 9 bases. The sequencing sample was made of blood. This CDR3 is CASSLRQGGLTDTQYF. The CDR3 DNA follows: TGTGCCAGCAGCTTACGACAGGGGGGATTAACAGATACGCAGTATTTT.